Following are 2 T cell receptor beta chains from one sample sequenced in a study of blood T cell repertoires in COVID-19. Measured with immunoSEQ multiplex PCR; TCRdb has only the in-frame clones, and not every one. The sample lists about 230,000 clones; approximately 87% were seen once. Sequencing input: peripheral blood. The source is a woman aged 70-85 years with active or convalescent COVID-19.

V gene TRBV7-6 combines with J gene TRBJ2-3; TRBD2 matches 8 bases. Germline V gene sequence: CDR1 SGHVS, CDR2 FNYEAQ. The V gene end was trimmed by 1 base and the J gene end by 1 base; junction bases not matched to a gene: 4. This CDR3 comprises 16 residues. The CDR3 DNA follows: TGTGCCAGCAGCTTAGAAGGTAGCGGGGGCACAGATACGCAGTATTTT. Its translation is CASSLEGSGGTDTQYF.

This clone was counted only a few times. The CDR3 is CTRGWGLADYNEQFF. The CDR3, as DNA: TGCACCAGGGGATGGGGACTAGCGGACTACAATGAGCAGTTCTTC. The chain links TRBV1 to TRBJ2-1; TRBD2 is the table's D call and was not checked against the DNA. TRBV1 has pseudogene status. This CDR3 region has 15 residues.